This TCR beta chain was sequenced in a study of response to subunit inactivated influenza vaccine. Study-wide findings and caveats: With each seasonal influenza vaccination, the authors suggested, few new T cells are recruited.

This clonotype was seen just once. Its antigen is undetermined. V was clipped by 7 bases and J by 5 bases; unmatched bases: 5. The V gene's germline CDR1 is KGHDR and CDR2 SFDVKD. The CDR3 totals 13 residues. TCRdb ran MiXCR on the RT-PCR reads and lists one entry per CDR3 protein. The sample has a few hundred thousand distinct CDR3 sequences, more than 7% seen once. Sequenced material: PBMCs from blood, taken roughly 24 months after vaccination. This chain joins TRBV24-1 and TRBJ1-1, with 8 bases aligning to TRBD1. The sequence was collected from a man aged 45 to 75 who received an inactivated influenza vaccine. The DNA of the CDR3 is TGTGCCACCAGGGGACAGGAGTTGACTGAAGCTTTCTTT. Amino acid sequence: CATRGQELTEAFF.